The following is a T cell receptor beta chain sequence with its context. The antigen is unknown. The data belong to a study of long-term antiretroviral therapy in people with HIV. Germline trimming cut 6 bases from V and 6 bases from J; bases unmatched to any gene: 9. The length of the CDR3 is 14 residues. CDR1 is ENHRY and CDR2 is SYGVKD in the germline V gene. Study conclusions and caveats: Blood collection from about 2003 to 2018 possibly occurred under older ART regimens. Despite increasing after ART, diversity remained lower than that of transplant donor controls. Every time point showed a repertoire led by clones expanded before ART.

Researchers ran immunoSEQ v3.0 at survey level. Assay: immunoSEQ multiplex PCR; the TCRdb copy retains only in-frame clones and omits some. The sample contains fewer than 40,000 clones, approximately 97% of which appear only once. V gene TRBV10-3 combines with J gene TRBJ2-7, with 9 bases matching TRBD2. Specimen: unsorted PBMCs, collected 6.9 years after starting antiretroviral therapy. The sequence was obtained from a man aged 30-40 years with HIV. CDR3 sequence reads: CAIRSGTSHSEQYF. The CDR3 DNA is TGTGCCATCAGATCCGGGACTAGCCACTCCGAGCAGTACTTC.